The 24 T cell receptor beta chains listed next were all sequenced from one sample in a study of OX40 agonist ivuxolimab in advanced cancers. The table came from immunoSEQ multiplex PCR; TCRdb's copy has only in-frame clones and leaves some out. Of about 77,000 clones listed, around 85% are singletons. Source: CD4+ or CD8+ T cells sorted from blood, taken in a trial of the OX40 agonist ivuxolimab. The receptors come from an adult with an advanced solid tumor such as melanoma, head and neck, liver or kidney cancer.

The genes are TRBV9 and TRBJ2-7; 10 positions agree with TRBD2. V gave up 0 bases and J gave up 1 base; unmatched junction bases: 1. Germline CDR1 and CDR2: SGDLS and YYNGEE. The CDR3 sequence is 15 residues long. The CDR3 DNA follows: TGTGCCAGCAGCGTAGAAGCGGGAGGGTCCTACGAGCAGTACTTC. Its translation is CASSVEAGGSYEQYF.

The genes are TRBV5-1 and TRBJ2-1; maybe TRBD1 (6 bases). Germline V gene lookup returns CDR1 SGHRS and CDR2 YFSETQ. V was pared by 4 bases and J by 7 bases, with 12 bases between. This CDR3 contains 13 residues. This CDR3 reads CASSIGQRNEQFF. The CDR3 DNA is TGCGCCAGCAGCATCGGACAGAGGAATGAGCAGTTCTTC.

This sequence joins TRBV18 and TRBJ2-1; D unresolved. This CDR3 is built from 11 residues. Germline values: CDR1 KGHSH, CDR2 LQKENI. V lost 6 bases and J 7 bases, leaving 7 bases between the germline ends. Written as DNA, the CDR3 is TGTGCCAGCTCCCCGGCGAATGAGCAGTTCTTC. Translating it yields CASSPANEQFF.

V usage is TRBV29-1 and J usage is TRBJ2-7; D ambiguous. The length of the CDR3 is 13 residues. Germline V lookup: CDR1 SQVTM, CDR2 ANQGSEA. The V end lost 3 bases, the J end lost 6 bases, and 15 bases lay between the germline ends. CDR3 bases: TGCAGCGTTGAGGAGACTCTCGCCTCCGAGCAGTACTTC. It specifies CSVEETLASEQYF.

The V and J genes are TRBV28 and TRBJ2-3; D not certain. Germline loops: CDR1 MDHEN, CDR2 SYDVKM. This CDR3 is 13 amino acids long. Trimming removed 2 bases from V and 5 bases from J, with 8 bases in between. The CDR3 DNA reads as TGTGCCAGCAGTTTAAACTTTGGAGATACGCAGTATTTT. Protein: CASSLNFGDTQYF.

This clone has more than one count but fewer than ten. The chain carries TRBV7-2 and TRBJ2-7; D call uncertain. Trimming left V 3 bases short and J 0 bases short, with 9 bases between. Germline CDR1 and CDR2: SGHTA and FQGNSA. CDR3 length: 14 residues. The CDR3 DNA reads as TGTGCCAGCAGCTTCGATCCTAACTCCTACGAGCAGTACTTC. Translation gives CASSFDPNSYEQYF.

The rearrangement joins TRBV7-3 to TRBJ1-1; TRBD1 is a possible D gene (6 bases). Germline assignment: CDR1 SGHTA and CDR2 FQGTGA. Trimming removed 6 bases from V and 0 bases from J, with 8 bases in between. The CDR3 loop spans 13 amino acids. For the CDR3, the DNA is TGTGCCAGCAGTTCAGGGGTGAACACTGAAGCTTTCTTT. Residues: CASSSGVNTEAFF. The variable domain in full, completed from reference TRBV7-3 and TRBJ1-1, reads GAGVSQTPSNKVTEKGKYVELRCDPISGHTALYWYRQSLGQGPEFLIYFQGTGAADDSGLPNDRFFAVRPEGSVSTLKIQRTERGDSAVYLCASSSGVNTEAFFGQGTRLTVV.

This clone showed up just once. The chain links TRBV10-2 to TRBJ2-2; 8 positions agree with TRBD2. Germline CDR1 is WSHSY and CDR2 is SAAADI. Trimming took 6 bases from V and 5 from J; bases not matched to a gene: 8. The CDR3 is 15 residues long. The CDR3 DNA is TGCGCCAGCAGAACTAGCGGAGGTGGGACCGGGGAGCTGTTTTTT. It codes for CASRTSGGGTGELFF.

In regard to this clone: An end of the junction differs from the germline gene, which may be a read error. The sample carries other DNA sequences with the same CDR3. The rearrangement joins TRBV9 to TRBJ1-2; D may be TRBD1 (5 bases). The germline gives CDR1 SGDLS, CDR2 YYNGEE. There are 13 residues in the CDR3. CDR3 nucleotides: TGTGCCAGCAGCCCCGGACGGGGGTATGGCTACACTTTC. Protein product: CASSPGRGYGYTF.

The chain joins TRBV30 to TRBJ2-7; no definite D call. The germline V and J ends were trimmed by 0 bases and 3 bases, with 12 bases remaining between them. The CDR3 extends over 14 amino acids. The V gene's germline CDR1 is GTSNPN and CDR2 SVGIG (reference sequence). The CDR3 coding sequence is TGTGCCTGGAGTGTTTCGCTGTGGGGCTACGAGCAGTACTTC. Translated, it gives CAWSVSLWGYEQYF.

This chain uses TRBV7-9 with TRBJ2-2, with 7 bases aligning to TRBD2. Losses at the gene ends were 5 bases for V and 4 bases for J; bases not matched to a gene: 10. Germline V gene sequence: CDR1 SEHNR, CDR2 FQNEAQ (reference sequence). This CDR3 comprises 16 residues. The CDR3 here is CASSPPGGRSTGELFF. The DNA of the CDR3 is TGTGCCAGCAGCCCACCGGGGGGTCGGAGCACCGGGGAGCTGTTTTTT.

This clone came up a few times. The chain recombines TRBV27 with TRBJ1-2; weak D call: TRBD1 (6 bases). CDR1 is MNHEY and CDR2 is SMNVEV in the germline V gene (reference sequence). CDR3 size: 14 residues. V was shortened by 7 bases and J by 5 bases, with 17 bases between the two germline ends. This chain's CDR3 is CASTSSTGSYGYTF. For the CDR3, the DNA is TGTGCCAGCACCTCCAGTACAGGGTCATATGGCTACACCTTC.

The chain is built from TRBV9 and TRBJ1-2; TRBD1 might be the D (5 bases). V was pared by 4 bases and J by 8 bases, with 21 bases between. Germline CDR1 SGDLS, CDR2 YYNGEE. The CDR3 sequence is 15 residues long. The DNA for the CDR3 is TGTGCCAGCAGCCCCCCGGGAAGGGGAGGAGAGGGCTACACCTTC. Translating gives CASSPPGRGGEGYTF.

This clone was detected only once. This chain joins TRBV18 and TRBJ2-7; TRBD1 matches 11 bases. Trimming cost V 1 base and J 1 base; bases outside gene matches: 3. The CDR3 covers 16 residues. From germline, CDR1 is KGHSH and CDR2 LQKENI. DNA of the CDR3: TGTGCCAGCTCACCACAAGGGACAGGGGGTTCCTACGAGCAGTACTTC. Encoded protein: CASSPQGTGGSYEQYF.

V usage is TRBV6-4 and J usage is TRBJ2-1; D perhaps matches TRBD1 (6 bases). V was cut by 6 bases and J by 1 base, with 13 bases left in between. Germline V gene data show CDR1 as MRHNA and CDR2 as SNTAGT. The CDR3 spans 15 residues. The CDR3 DNA is TGTGCCAGCAGCGAGACAGGTGGATCCTACAATGAGCAGTTCTTC. Translation gives CASSETGGSYNEQFF.

There are a few counts of this clone. This chain joins TRBV7-2 and TRBJ2-3; unclear D gene. Trimming pared 0 bases from V and 0 bases from J, leaving 7 bases between. Per germline, CDR1 SGHTA and CDR2 FQGNSA. The CDR3 is 15 residues long. The CDR3 coding sequence is TGTGCCAGCAGCTTAGCTAGCAGTAGCACAGATACGCAGTATTTT. Protein: CASSLASSSTDTQYF.

The chain recombines TRBV5-1 with TRBJ2-2; D is perhaps TRBD1 (6 bases). The V end lost 0 bases, the J end lost 0 bases, and 15 bases lay between the germline ends. The germline V gene has CDR1 SGHRS and CDR2 YFSETQ. The CDR3 extends over 18 amino acids. The DNA for the CDR3 is TGCGCCAGCAGCTTGGGATGGACAGCGAACGCGAACACCGGGGAGCTGTTTTTT. Residues: CASSLGWTANANTGELFF.

The CDR3 bases are TGTGCCAGCAGTTGGACCGGGCAGGGACTCGAGCAGTACTTC. It codes for CASSWTGQGLEQYF. V gene TRBV28 combines with J gene TRBJ2-7; D might be TRBD2 (6 bases). V lost 4 bases, J lost 6 bases, and 16 bases lay in between. In germline, CDR1 is MDHEN, CDR2 SYDVKM. This CDR3 has 14 amino acids.

This chain joins TRBV5-1 and TRBJ1-4; D remains unclear. From germline, CDR1 is SGHRS and CDR2 YFSETQ. V lost 4 bases to trimming and J lost 5 bases, with 18 bases between them. CDR3 length: 16 residues. CDR3 loop: CASSENVRAANEKLFF. CDR3 sequence (DNA): TGCGCCAGCAGCGAAAATGTCCGGGCAGCGAATGAAAAACTGTTTTTT.

The rearrangement joins TRBV19 to TRBJ2-5; TRBD1 agrees at 10 bases. CDR1 and CDR2 (germline): LNHDA, SQIVND (reference sequence). The CDR3 has 13 amino acids. The V and J ends lost 6 bases and 5 bases, in that order; junction bases with no gene match: 3. CDR3 in amino acids: CASRPTGGETQYF. The DNA for the CDR3 is TGTGCCAGTAGACCGACAGGGGGCGAGACCCAGTACTTC.

The rearrangement joins TRBV7-2 to TRBJ1-2, with no clear D. Germline lookup yields CDR1 SGHTA and CDR2 FQGNSA. V was clipped by 0 bases and J by 0 bases, with 8 bases between them. This CDR3 spans 15 amino acids. The chain's CDR3 is CASSLAQATNYGYTF. In nucleotides, the CDR3 is TGTGCCAGCAGCTTAGCTCAGGCTACTAACTATGGCTACACCTTC.

The chain couples TRBV5-1 to TRBJ2-2; D unclear. The CDR3 contains 14 residues. The germline CDR1 and CDR2 sequences are SGHRS and YFSETQ. With 3 bases removed from V and 1 base from J, the gap between germline ends came to 7 bases. DNA of the CDR3: TGCGCCAGCAGCTCCGGGTGGAACACCGGGGAGCTGTTTTTT. As protein: CASSSGWNTGELFF.

The CDR3 bases are TGTGCCATCAGGGATAGGGGAGGGGCAGATACGCAGTATTTT. Translated, it gives CAIRDRGGADTQYF. This chain links TRBV10-3 with TRBJ2-3; 7 bases match TRBD2. This CDR3 contains 14 residues. V was pared by 6 bases and J by 4 bases, with 7 bases of the junction left unmatched. The germline gives CDR1 ENHRY, CDR2 SYGVKD.

The sample holds a few counts of this clone. V usage is TRBV2 and J usage is TRBJ1-3; no firm D call. Trimming removed 2 bases at V and 0 bases at J, with 14 bases between. Germline values: CDR1 SNHLY, CDR2 FYNNEI. This CDR3 has 17 amino acids. The CDR3 spells CASSESWVFRSGNTIYF. The CDR3 coding sequence is TGTGCCAGCAGTGAAAGTTGGGTTTTCCGCTCTGGAAACACCATATATTTT.